This is a list of T cell receptor beta chains from one sample in a study of neurological immune-mediated disorders. TCRdb re-called the 5' RACE reads with MiXCR, one entry per CDR3 protein. The sample lists about 82,000 distinct CDR3 sequences; around 2.6% were seen once. Sequencing was carried out using PBMCs. These receptors all stem from a woman in her twenties or thirties with multiple sclerosis. Each CDR3 is given with its conserved first and last residue. Each record gives: J gene, clone size, D gene, V gene, CDR3 DNA, CDR3 protein. A D gene is named only where the DNA matches it firmly. Size is stated for part of the rows, as once, few or many counts, or as a class when the clone is expanded.

>TRBJ2-1|many|NA|TRBV20-1
TGCAGTGCTAGGGTACGGGAGAATGAGCAGTTCTTC
CSARVRENEQFF
>TRBJ2-2|many|TRBD2|TRBV29-1
TGCAGCGTTGGGCTCTATAGCGGGAGCGGCGCCACCGGGGAGCTGTTTTTT
CSVGLYSGSGATGELFF
>TRBJ1-5|many|NA|TRBV6-6
TGTGCCAGCAGTCTGAACGACAGGATGAAGGGTCAGCCCCAGCATTTT
CASSLNDRMKGQPQHF
>TRBJ1-1|many|TRBD1|TRBV4-3
TGCGCCAGCAGCCAAGATAGGGGGACAGGGCATGCTTTCTTT
CASSQDRGTGHAFF
>TRBJ1-5|many|NA|TRBV5-7
TGTGCCAGCAGCTACATCACTCTCGGGTTAGGGCATTTT
CASSYITLGLGHF
>TRBJ2-2|many|NA|TRBV7-3
TGTGCCAGCAGCTTAACCTCGACCGGGGAGCTGTTTTTT
CASSLTSTGELFF
>TRBJ2-3|many|TRBD2|TRBV7-2
TGTGCCAGCAGCTTAGCGCAAGGGACTAGGGCCCATACGCAGTATTTT
CASSLAQGTRAHTQYF
>TRBJ2-1|many|TRBD2|TRBV4-2
TGTGCCAGCAGCCATGATACTAGCGGGGTCTCCAATGAGCAGTTCTTC
CASSHDTSGVSNEQFF
>TRBJ1-5|many|TRBD1|TRBV6-2/TRBV6-3
TGTGCCAGCAGTTACTCCCTTAACAGGGGGCGTATGGAGCCCCAGCATTTT
CASSYSLNRGRMEPQHF
>TRBJ2-3|many|NA|TRBV7-2
TGTGCCAGCAGCGATGTACTTGTCACAGATACGCAGTATTTT
CASSDVLVTDTQYF
>TRBJ1-5|many|TRBD1|TRBV27
TGTGCCAGCAGGAGGGGACAGGGACGTAGCAATCAGCCCCAGCATTTT
CASRRGQGRSNQPQHF
>TRBJ2-1|many|TRBD1|TRBV29-1
TGCAGCGTTGAATTAAAGGGGGCCTCCAATGAGCAGTTCTTC
CSVELKGASNEQFF
>TRBJ1-5|many|TRBD1|TRBV20-1
TGCAGTGCTCATACGACAGGGGAGGAGAGTCAGCCCCAGCATTTT
CSAHTTGEESQPQHF
>TRBJ1-2|many|NA|TRBV7-2
TGTGCCAGCAGCTTAGCAGGCGGACAAAACTATGGCTACACCTTC
CASSLAGGQNYGYTF
>TRBJ2-1|many|NA|TRBV6-2/TRBV6-3
TGTGCCAGCAGTTACAGGGGTGAGCAGTTCTTC
CASSYRGEQFF
>TRBJ2-1|many|TRBD2|TRBV7-2
TGTGCCAGCACCATTCCGACTAGCGGGAGGTACAATGAGCAGTTCTTC
CASTIPTSGRYNEQFF
>TRBJ2-7|many|NA|TRBV7-2
TGTGCCAGCAGCTTGAACACAGGGTTTTCCAACGAGCAGTACTTC
CASSLNTGFSNEQYF
>TRBJ2-1|many|TRBD2|TRBV10-3
TGTGCCATCAGCAGGACTAGCGGGAGCTACAATGAGCAGTTCTTC
CAISRTSGSYNEQFF
>TRBJ2-7|many|TRBD2|TRBV4-1
TGCGCCAGCAGCGGCGGGAGTCAATACGAGCAGTACTTC
CASSGGSQYEQYF
>TRBJ2-7|many|NA|TRBV7-6
TGTGCCAGCAGCTTAGCGGGGGGCGCTGGGGGGACATACGAGCAGTACTTC
CASSLAGGAGGTYEQYF
>TRBJ1-2|many|NA|TRBV7-2
TGTGCCAGCAGCCCAAGCAGGGGTAGCGGCTACACCTTC
CASSPSRGSGYTF
>TRBJ2-7|many|NA|TRBV7-2
NA
CASSFGTGTRADF
>TRBJ1-1|many|NA|TRBV6-6
TGTGCCAGCAGTTACTCTTTACTTGACACTGAAGCTTTCTTT
CASSYSLLDTEAFF
>TRBJ2-7|many|NA|TRBV6-5
TGTGCCAGCAGTAGGGGACGGGCCTACGAGCAGTACTTC
CASSRGRAYEQYF
>TRBJ2-3|many|TRBD2|TRBV20-1
TGCAGTGCTAGTCTCTCTAGCGGGAGTACAGATACGCAGTATTTT
CSASLSSGSTDTQYF
>TRBJ1-1|many|NA|TRBV29-1
TGCAGCGTTGGAGAGGGCACTGAAGCTTTCTTT
CSVGEGTEAFF
>TRBJ2-1|many|TRBD2|TRBV12-3/TRBV12-4
TGTGCCAGCAGTTTTGGGACTAGCGGACCCGAGCAGTTCTTC
CASSFGTSGPEQFF
>TRBJ2-1|many|TRBD2|TRBV20-1
TGCAGTGCTCCCCCCCTAGCGGGAGTCGCCAATGAGCAGTTCTTC
CSAPPLAGVANEQFF
>TRBJ2-7|many|TRBD1|TRBV3-1
TGTGCCAGCAGCCAAGCCGACAGGGTCTACGAGCAGTACTTC
CASSQADRVYEQYF
>TRBJ2-4|many|TRBD2|TRBV12-3/TRBV12-4
TGTGCCAGCAGTTTCCCAGGACTAGCGGTCTACTCGGGTCGTAAAAACATTCAGTACTTC
CASSFPGLAVYSGRKNIQYF
>TRBJ1-1|few|NA|TRBV7-2
TGTGCCAGCAGCTTAGACGCAGGAACCCTGAACACTGAAGCTTTCTTT
CASSLDAGTLNTEAFF
>TRBJ2-3|NA|TRBD2|TRBV7-2
TGTGCCAGCAGCTTTCGTAGGACTAGCAATACGCAGTATTTT
CASSFRRTSNTQYF
>TRBJ2-7|many|NA|TRBV12-3/TRBV12-4
TGTGCCAGCAGTTGGGGGGGGCACGAGCAGTACTTC
CASSWGGHEQYF
>TRBJ1-1|many|NA|TRBV29-1
TGCAGCGTTGGCAAGAATGAAGCTTTCTTT
CSVGKNEAFF
>TRBJ2-7|many|TRBD1|TRBV7-8
TGTGCCAGCAGCCCAAGGACAGGCTTCTACGAGCAGTACTTC
CASSPRTGFYEQYF
>TRBJ2-7|many|TRBD1|TRBV12-3/TRBV12-4
TGTGCCAGCAGTTCTACCGGGACAGGGAACTACGAGCAGTACTTC
CASSSTGTGNYEQYF
>TRBJ2-1|many|NA|TRBV20-1
TGCAGTGCTAGGGACCTTCTAGGGGGAGTGAGCATCTACAATGAGCAGTTCTTC
CSARDLLGGVSIYNEQFF
>TRBJ2-5|many|NA|TRBV7-9
TGTGCCAGCAGCCATAGCGTACAAGAGACCCAGTACTTC
CASSHSVQETQYF
>TRBJ1-4|many|TRBD1|TRBV29-1
TGCAGCGTTGTAAGGACAGGAAATGAAAAACTGTTTTTT
CSVVRTGNEKLFF
>TRBJ1-5|many|NA|TRBV5-1
TGCGCCAGCAGCTTAACGGGGGGCCTCAATCAGCCCCAGCATTTT
CASSLTGGLNQPQHF
>TRBJ2-1|few|TRBD2|TRBV20-1
TGCAGTGCTAGACCGACTAGCGGGAGCCATGGATTCAATGCGCAGTTCTTC
CSARPTSGSHGFNAQFF
>TRBJ2-1|many|TRBD2|TRBV27
TGTGCCAGCAGTTTAAGGGAGCGGGAGCCACACAATGAGCAGTTCTTC
CASSLREREPHNEQFF
>TRBJ1-1|many|NA|TRBV7-3
TGTGCCAGCAGCTTAGGCCCGGGAATGAACACTGAAGCTTTCTTT
CASSLGPGMNTEAFF
>TRBJ2-1|many|NA|TRBV6-6
TGTGCCAGTCAAATTGGGACTCCCAGGTTGCACAATGAGCAGTTCTTC
CASQIGTPRLHNEQFF
>TRBJ2-7|many|TRBD1|TRBV7-9
TGTGCCAGCAGACCGGGACAGGGCAGAAACGAGCAGTACTTC
CASRPGQGRNEQYF
>TRBJ2-1|many|NA|TRBV29-1
TGCAGCGTCCGCTCCAAGGAGGGGATCTTGAATGAGCAGTTCTTC
CSVRSKEGILNEQFF
>TRBJ1-1|many|NA|TRBV20-1
TGCAGTGCTAGAGAACCCACAGGGCTCGGCACTGAAGCTTTCTTT
CSAREPTGLGTEAFF